This T cell receptor beta chain comes out of a study of CD8+CD57+ T cells in acquired aplastic anemia. Germline V gives CDR1 SGHTA, CDR2 FQGNSA. CDR3 length equals 15 residues. Genomic DNA provided the template from which TCR beta VDJ and CDR3 profiles were obtained. TCRdb called the reads again in MiXCR, with one record for every CDR3 protein. The data contain about 150,000 distinct CDR3 sequences, more than 35% of them singletons. General study findings and limits: Found in both controls and patients were approximately 31 CD8+ CDR3 sequences.

About this clonotype itself: Its matching antigen is unknown. This may stem from a read error, because a much larger clone lies one nucleotide away.

Material for sequencing was sorted CD4+, CD8+, or CD8+CD57+ T cells (not recorded which) from PBMCs. This chain uses TRBV7-2 with TRBJ1-3; a possible D gene is TRBD1 (5 bases). The clonotype originates from a human donor in good health, serving as a control. The CDR3 here is CASSLTGPRGNTICF. CDR3 nucleotide sequence: TGTGCCAGCAGCCTTACAGGACCGCGCGGAAACACCATATGTTTT.